One and the same sample provided the 3 T cell receptor beta chains below, sequenced in a study of blood T cells in healthy people across ages. The second PCR ran roughly 7 to 11 cycles with a sample-barcoded 5' primer and J-beta primers. In TCRdb, the 5' RACE reads were re-called with MiXCR into one record per CDR3 protein. The sample contains about 670,000 distinct CDR3 sequences, 40% to 65% of which appear only once. Sequenced material: blood. These receptors were collected from a woman older than 75 in good health.

DNA of the CDR3: TGCAGTGCTAGAGATTGGGCTTCAGATACGCAGTATTTT. It translates to CSARDWASDTQYF. The chain combines TRBV20-1 with TRBJ2-3; D gene unclear. Per the germline V gene, CDR1 is DFQATT and CDR2 is SNEGSKA (reference sequence). CDR3 length: 13 residues. V was clipped by 0 bases and J by 4 bases, with 8 bases between them.

The V and J genes are TRBV7-9 and TRBJ2-3; the D gene is possibly TRBD2 (6 bases). CDR1 and CDR2 from the germline V gene are SEHNR and FQNEAQ (reference sequence). Trimming removed 3 bases at V and 0 bases at J, with 10 bases between. The length of the CDR3 is 15 residues. The CDR3 DNA sequence: TGTGCCAGCAGCTTCTGGAGGGAGAGCACAGATACGCAGTATTTT. Translation gives CASSFWRESTDTQYF.

The J gene is TRBJ2-1, the V gene TRBV13; 16 bases are shared with TRBD2. The CDR3 covers 20 residues. Unmatched junction bases numbered 11, after V lost 4 bases and J lost 2 bases. In germline, CDR1 is PRHDT, CDR2 FYEKMQ (reference sequence). The CDR3: CASSSAPGLAGGLAYNEQFF. The CDR3 DNA reads TGTGCCAGCAGCTCAGCCCCGGGACTAGCGGGGGGGCTAGCCTACAATGAGCAGTTCTTC.